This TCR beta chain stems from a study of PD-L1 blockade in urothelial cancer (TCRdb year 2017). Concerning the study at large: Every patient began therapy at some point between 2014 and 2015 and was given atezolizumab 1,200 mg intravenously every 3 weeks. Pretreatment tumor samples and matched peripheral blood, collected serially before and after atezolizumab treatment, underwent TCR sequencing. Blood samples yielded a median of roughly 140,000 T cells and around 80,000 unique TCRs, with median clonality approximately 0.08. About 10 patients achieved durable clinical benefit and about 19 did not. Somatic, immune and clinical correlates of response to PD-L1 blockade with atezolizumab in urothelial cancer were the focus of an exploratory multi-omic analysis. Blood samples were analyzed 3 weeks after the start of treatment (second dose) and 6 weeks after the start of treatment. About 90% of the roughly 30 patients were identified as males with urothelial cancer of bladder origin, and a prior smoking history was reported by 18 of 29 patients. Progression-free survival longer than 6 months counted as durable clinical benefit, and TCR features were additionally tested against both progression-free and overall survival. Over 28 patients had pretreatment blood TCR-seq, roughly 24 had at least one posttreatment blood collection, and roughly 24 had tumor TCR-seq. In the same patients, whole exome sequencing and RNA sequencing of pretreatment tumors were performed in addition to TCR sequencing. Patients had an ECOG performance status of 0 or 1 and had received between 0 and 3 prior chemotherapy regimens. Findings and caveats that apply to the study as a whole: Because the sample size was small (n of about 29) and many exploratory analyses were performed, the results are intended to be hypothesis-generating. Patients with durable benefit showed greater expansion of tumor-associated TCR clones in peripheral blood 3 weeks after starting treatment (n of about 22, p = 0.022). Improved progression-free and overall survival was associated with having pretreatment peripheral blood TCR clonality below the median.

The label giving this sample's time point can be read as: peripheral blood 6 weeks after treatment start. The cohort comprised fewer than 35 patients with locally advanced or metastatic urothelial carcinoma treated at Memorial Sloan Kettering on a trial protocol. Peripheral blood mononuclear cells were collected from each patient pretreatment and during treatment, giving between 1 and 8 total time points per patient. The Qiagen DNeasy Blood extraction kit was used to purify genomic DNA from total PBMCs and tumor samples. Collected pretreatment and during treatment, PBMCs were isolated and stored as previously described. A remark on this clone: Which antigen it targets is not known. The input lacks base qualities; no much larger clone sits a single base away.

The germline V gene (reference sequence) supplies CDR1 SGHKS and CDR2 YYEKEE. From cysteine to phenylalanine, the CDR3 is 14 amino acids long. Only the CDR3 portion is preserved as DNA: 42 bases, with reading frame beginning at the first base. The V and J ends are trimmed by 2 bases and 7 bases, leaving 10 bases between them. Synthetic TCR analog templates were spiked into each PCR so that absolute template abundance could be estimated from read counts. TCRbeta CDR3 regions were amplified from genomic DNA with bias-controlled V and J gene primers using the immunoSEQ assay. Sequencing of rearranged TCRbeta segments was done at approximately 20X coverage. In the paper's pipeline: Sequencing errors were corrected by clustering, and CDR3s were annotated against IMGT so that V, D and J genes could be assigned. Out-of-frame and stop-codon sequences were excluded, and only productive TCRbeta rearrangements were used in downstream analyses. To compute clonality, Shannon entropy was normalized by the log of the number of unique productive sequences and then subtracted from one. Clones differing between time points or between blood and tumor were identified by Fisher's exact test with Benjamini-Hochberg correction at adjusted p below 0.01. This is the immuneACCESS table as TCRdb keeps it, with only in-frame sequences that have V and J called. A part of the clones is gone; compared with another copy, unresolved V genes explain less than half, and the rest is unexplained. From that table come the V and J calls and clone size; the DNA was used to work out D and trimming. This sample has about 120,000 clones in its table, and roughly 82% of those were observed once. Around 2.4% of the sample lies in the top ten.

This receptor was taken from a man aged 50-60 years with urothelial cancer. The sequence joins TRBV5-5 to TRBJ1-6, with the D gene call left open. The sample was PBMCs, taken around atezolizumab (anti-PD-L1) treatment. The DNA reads TGTGCCAGCAGCTTTGACGGGTGGAATTCACCCCTCCACTTT. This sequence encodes CASSFDGWNSPLHF.